This TCR beta chain is drawn from a study of blood T cells in healthy people across ages. Study-level points and caveats: Fewer expanded clones and more diversity marked long-lived versus aged donors.

Each sample used at least 7 million PBMCs. Together with a sample-barcoded 5' primer, a J-beta primer mix was included in a second PCR lasting about 6 to 11 cycles. A single record per CDR3 protein comes from TCRdb applying MiXCR to the 5' RACE reads. The data contain about 810,000 distinct CDR3 sequences, around 34% of them seen just once; the ten biggest clones take up 10% to 15%. On this clonotype: Its target is not known.

Germline CDR1 is MNHNY and CDR2 is SVGAGI (reference sequence). This CDR3 contains 14 residues. V was trimmed by 2 bases and J by 1 base, leaving 6 bases between them. This clonotype was sampled from a man aged 18 to 30 in good health. This rearrangement joins TRBV6-6 to TRBJ1-5; the D is unclear. The sequenced sample was blood. The CDR3 sequence: CASSYPESNQPQHF. In DNA, the CDR3 is TGTGCCAGCAGTTACCCCGAGAGCAATCAGCCCCAGCATTTT.